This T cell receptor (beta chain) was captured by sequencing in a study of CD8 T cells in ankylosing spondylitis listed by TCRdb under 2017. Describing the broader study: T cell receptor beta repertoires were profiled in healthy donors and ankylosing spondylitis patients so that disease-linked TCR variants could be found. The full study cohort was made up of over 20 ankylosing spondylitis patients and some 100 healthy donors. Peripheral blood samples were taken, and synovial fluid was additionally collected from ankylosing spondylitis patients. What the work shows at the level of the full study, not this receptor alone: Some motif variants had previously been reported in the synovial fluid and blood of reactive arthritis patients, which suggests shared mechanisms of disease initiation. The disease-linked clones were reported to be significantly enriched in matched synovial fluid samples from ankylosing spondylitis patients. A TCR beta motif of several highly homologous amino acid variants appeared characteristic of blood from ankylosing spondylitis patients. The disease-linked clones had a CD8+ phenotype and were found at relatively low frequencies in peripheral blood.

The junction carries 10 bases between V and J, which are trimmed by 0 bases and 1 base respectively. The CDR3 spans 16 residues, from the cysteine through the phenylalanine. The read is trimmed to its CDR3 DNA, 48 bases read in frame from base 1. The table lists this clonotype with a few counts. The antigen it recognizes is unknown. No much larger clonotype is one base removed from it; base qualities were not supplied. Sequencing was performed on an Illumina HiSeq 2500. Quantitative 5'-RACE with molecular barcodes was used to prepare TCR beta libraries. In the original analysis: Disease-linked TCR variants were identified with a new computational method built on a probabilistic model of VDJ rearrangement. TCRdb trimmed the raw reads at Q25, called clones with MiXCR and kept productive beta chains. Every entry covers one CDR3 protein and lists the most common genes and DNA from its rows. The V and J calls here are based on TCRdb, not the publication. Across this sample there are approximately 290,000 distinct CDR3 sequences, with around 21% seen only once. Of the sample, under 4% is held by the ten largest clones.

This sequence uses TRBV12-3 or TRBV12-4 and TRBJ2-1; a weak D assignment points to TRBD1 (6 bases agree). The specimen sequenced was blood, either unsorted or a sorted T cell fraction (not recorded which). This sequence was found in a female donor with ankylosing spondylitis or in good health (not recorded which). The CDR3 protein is CASSLAQGWSYNEQFF. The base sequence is TGTGCCAGCAGTTTAGCGCAGGGGTGGTCCTACAATGAGCAGTTCTTC.